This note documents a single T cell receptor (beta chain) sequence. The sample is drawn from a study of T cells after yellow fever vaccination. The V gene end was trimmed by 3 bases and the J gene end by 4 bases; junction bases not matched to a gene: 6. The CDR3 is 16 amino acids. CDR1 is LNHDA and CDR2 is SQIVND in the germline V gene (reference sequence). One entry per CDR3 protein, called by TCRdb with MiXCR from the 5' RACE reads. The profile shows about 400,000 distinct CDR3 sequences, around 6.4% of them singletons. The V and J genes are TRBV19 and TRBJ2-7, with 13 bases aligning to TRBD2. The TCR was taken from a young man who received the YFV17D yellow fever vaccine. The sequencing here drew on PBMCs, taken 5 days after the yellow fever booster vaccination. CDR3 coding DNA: TGTGCCAGTAGTATGCCCCGGACTAGCGGGAGTTACGAGCAGTACTTC. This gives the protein CASSMPRTSGSYEQYF.